Here is one T cell receptor (beta chain) with its context. Sorted-subset replicate PCR reactions contained 200 to 250 ng DNA, corresponding to approximately 30,000 T cell genomes. Here immunoSEQ multiplex PCR was the method, and the copy in TCRdb shows in-frame clones only, minus some. Seen here are about 1.1 million clones, around 78% observed once, and the top ten hold approximately 0.52%. These data are taken from a study of shared clonotypes between healthy human individuals. Trimming removed 5 bases at V and 4 bases at J, with 24 bases between. From germline, CDR1 is SGHTA and CDR2 FQGNSA. This CDR3 has 18 amino acids. Adults of Caucasian background living in Nashville, Tennessee made up all donors. Splitting of CD4+ cells produced CD45RA+ naive and CD45RA-negative memory subsets.

This sequence originates from a man aged 18 to 30 in good health. Some clones in this sample may be carry-over from other donors' samples. The sample taken for sequencing was memory CD4+ T cells from PBMCs. Subset described: CD45RA-negative fraction. V and J are TRBV7-2 and TRBJ2-1; D unresolved. For the CDR3, the DNA is TGTGCCAGCAGCCGAAAGCTGGCTAGTGGATATTTTTACAATGAGCAGTTCTTC. Amino acids: CASSRKLASGYFYNEQFF.